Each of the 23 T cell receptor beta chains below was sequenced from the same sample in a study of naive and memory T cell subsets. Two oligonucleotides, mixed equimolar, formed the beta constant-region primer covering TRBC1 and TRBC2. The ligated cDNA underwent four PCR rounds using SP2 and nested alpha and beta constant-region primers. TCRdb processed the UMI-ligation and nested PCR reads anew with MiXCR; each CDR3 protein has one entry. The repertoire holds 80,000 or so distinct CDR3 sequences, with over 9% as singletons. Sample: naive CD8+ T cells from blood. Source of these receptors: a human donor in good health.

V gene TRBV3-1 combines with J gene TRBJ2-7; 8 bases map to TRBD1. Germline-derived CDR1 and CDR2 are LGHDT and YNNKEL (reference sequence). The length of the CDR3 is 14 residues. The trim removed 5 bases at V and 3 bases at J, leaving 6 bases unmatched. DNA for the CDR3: TGTGCCAGCAGCACGACAGGGGCCGACTACGAGCAGTACTTC. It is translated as CASSTTGADYEQYF.

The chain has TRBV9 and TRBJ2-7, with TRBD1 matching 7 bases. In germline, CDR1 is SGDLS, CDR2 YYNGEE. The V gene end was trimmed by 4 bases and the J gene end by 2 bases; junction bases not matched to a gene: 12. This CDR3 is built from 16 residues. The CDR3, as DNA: TGTGCCAGCAGCCCCCAAGGGGGACAGACCGCCTACGAGCAGTACTTC. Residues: CASSPQGGQTAYEQYF. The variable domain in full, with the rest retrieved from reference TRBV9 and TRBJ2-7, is DSGVTQTPKHLITATGQRVTLRCSPRSGDLSVYWYQQSLDQGLQFLIQYYNGEERAKGNILERFSAQQFPDLHSELNLSSLELGDSALYFCASSPQGGQTAYEQYFGPGTRLTVT.

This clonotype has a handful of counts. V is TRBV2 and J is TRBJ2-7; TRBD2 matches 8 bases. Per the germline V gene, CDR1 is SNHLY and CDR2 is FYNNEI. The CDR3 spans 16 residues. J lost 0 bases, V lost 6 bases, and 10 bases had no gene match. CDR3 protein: CASRWGEGTSSYEQYF. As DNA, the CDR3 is TGTGCCAGCAGATGGGGGGAGGGGACTAGCTCCTACGAGCAGTACTTC.

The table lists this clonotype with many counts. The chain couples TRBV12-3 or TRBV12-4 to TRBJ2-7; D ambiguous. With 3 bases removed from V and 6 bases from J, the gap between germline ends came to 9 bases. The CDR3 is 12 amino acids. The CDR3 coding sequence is TGTGCCAGCAGTTTCGGCGCAGGCGAGCAGTACTTC. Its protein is CASSFGAGEQYF.

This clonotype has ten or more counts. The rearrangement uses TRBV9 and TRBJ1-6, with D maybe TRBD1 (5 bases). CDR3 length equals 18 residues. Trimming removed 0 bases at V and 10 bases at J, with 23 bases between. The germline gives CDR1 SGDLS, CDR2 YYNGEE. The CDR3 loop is CASSVDPRYRDVSSPLHF. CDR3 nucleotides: TGTGCCAGCAGCGTAGATCCCCGGTATAGGGACGTTAGCTCACCCCTCCACTTT. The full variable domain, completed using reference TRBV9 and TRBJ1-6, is DSGVTQTPKHLITATGQRVTLRCSPRSGDLSVYWYQQSLDQGLQFLIQYYNGEERAKGNILERFSAQQFPDLHSELNLSSLELGDSALYFCASSVDPRYRDVSSPLHFGNGTRLTVT.

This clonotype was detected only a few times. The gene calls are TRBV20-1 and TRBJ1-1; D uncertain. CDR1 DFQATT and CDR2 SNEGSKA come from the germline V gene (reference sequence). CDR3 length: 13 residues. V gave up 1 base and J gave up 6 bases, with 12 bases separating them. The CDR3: CSARGGEIPEAFF. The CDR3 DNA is TGCAGTGCTAGAGGGGGTGAGATCCCTGAAGCTTTCTTT.

CDR3 nucleotide sequence: TGCGCCAGCAGCCTGCAGGGGAGGCAAGGCGAGCAGTACTTC. The encoded protein is CASSLQGRQGEQYF. The chain employs TRBV4-1 and TRBJ2-7; D may be TRBD1 or TRBD2 (6 bases each). Germline V lookup: CDR1 MGHRA, CDR2 YSYEKL. V was trimmed by 4 bases and J by 6 bases, leaving 16 bases between them. This CDR3 contains 14 residues.

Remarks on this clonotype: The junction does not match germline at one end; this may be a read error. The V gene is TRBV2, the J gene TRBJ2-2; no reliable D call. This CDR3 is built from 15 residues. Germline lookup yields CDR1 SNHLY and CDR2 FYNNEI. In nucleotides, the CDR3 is TGTGCCAGCAGTGATAGCCCGGTGAACGCCGGGGAGCTGTTTTTT. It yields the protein CASSDSPVNAGELFF. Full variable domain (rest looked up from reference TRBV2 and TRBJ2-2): EPEVTQTPSHQVTQMGQEVILRCVPISNHLYFYWYRQILGQKVEFLVSFYNNEISEKSEIFDDQFSVERPDGSNFTLKIRSTKLEDSAMYFCASSDSPVNAGELFFGEGSRLTVL.

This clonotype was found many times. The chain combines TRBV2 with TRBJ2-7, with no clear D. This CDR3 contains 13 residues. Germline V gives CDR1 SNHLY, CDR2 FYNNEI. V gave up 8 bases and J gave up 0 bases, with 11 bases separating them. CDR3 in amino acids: CASFDTRSYEQYF. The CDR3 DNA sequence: TGTGCCAGCTTCGATACTCGCTCCTACGAGCAGTACTTC.

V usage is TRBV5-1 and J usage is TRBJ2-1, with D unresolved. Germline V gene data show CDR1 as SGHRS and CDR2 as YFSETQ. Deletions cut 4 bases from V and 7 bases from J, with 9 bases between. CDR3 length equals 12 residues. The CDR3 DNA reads TGCGCCAGCAGCAGTGAGGCAAATGAGCAGTTCTTC. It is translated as CASSSEANEQFF.

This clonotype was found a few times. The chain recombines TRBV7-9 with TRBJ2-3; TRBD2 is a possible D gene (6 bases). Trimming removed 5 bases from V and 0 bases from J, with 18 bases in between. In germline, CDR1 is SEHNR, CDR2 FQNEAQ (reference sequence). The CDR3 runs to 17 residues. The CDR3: CASSRWGRRGSTDTQYF. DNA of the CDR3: TGTGCCAGCAGCCGGTGGGGGAGGAGGGGTAGCACAGATACGCAGTATTTT.

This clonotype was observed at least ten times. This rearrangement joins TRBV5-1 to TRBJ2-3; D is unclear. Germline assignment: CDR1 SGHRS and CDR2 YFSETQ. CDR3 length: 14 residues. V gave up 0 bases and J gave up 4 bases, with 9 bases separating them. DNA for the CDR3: TGCGCCAGCAGCTTGGAACGGGTAGCAGATACGCAGTATTTT. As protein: CASSLERVADTQYF.

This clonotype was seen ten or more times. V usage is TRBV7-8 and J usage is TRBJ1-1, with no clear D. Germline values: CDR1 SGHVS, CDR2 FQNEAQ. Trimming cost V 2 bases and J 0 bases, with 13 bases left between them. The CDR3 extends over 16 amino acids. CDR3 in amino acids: CASSLSRRYMNTEAFF. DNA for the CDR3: TGTGCCAGCAGCTTATCTCGCAGATACATGAACACTGAAGCTTTCTTT.

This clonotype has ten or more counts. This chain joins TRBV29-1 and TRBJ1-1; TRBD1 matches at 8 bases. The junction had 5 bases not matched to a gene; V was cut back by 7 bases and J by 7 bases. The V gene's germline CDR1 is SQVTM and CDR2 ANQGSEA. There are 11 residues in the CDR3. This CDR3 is CSAWDRYEAFF. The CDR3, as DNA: TGCAGCGCCTGGGACAGGTATGAAGCTTTCTTT.

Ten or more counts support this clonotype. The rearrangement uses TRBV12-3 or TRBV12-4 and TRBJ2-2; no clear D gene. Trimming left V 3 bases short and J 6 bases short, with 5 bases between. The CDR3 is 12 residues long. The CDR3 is CASSFLPGELFF. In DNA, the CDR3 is TGTGCCAGCAGTTTCTTGCCCGGGGAGCTGTTTTTT.

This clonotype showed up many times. CDR3 sequence reads: CASSLVPSGRGSYNEQFF. The DNA of the CDR3 is TGTGCCAGCAGCTTAGTGCCTAGCGGGAGAGGTTCCTACAATGAGCAGTTCTTC. This rearrangement joins TRBV7-2 to TRBJ2-1; 10 bases align to TRBD2. J lost 1 base, V lost 1 base, and 7 bases had no gene match. The CDR3 runs to 18 residues. Germline CDR1 is SGHTA and CDR2 is FQGNSA.

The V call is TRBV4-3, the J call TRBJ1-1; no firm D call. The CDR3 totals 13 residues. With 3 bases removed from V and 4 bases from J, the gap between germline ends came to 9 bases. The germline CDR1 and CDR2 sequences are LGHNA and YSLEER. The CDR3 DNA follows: TGCGCCAGCAGCCATACACGGAGCACTGAAGCTTTCTTT. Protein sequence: CASSHTRSTEAFF.

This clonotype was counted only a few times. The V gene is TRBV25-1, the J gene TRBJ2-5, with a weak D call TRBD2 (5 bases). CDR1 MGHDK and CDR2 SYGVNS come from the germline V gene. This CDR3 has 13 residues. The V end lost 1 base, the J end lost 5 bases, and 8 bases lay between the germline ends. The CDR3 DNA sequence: TGTGCCAGCAGTGAATCTATAGCGGAGACCCAGTACTTC. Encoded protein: CASSESIAETQYF.

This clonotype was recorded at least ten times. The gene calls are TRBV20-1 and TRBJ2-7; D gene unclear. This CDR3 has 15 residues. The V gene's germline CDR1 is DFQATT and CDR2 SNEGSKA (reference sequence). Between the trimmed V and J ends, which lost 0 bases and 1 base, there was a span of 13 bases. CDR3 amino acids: CSARDRVGPSYEQYF. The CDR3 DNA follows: TGCAGTGCTAGAGATCGGGTTGGACCTTCCTACGAGCAGTACTTC.

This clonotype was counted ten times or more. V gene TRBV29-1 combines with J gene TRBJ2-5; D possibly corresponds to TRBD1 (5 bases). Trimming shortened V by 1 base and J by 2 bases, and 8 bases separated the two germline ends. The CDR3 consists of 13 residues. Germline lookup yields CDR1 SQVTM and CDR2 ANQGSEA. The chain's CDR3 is CSVEGREQETQYF. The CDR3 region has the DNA TGCAGCGTTGAAGGCAGGGAACAAGAGACCCAGTACTTC.

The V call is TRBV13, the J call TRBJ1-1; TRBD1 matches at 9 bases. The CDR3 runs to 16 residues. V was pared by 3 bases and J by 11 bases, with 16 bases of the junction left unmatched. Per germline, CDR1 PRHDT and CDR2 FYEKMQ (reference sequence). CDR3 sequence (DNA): TGTGCCAGCAGCTTCGCTCCGGGACAGGGTTACGTTAATGCTTTCTTT. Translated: CASSFAPGQGYVNAFF.

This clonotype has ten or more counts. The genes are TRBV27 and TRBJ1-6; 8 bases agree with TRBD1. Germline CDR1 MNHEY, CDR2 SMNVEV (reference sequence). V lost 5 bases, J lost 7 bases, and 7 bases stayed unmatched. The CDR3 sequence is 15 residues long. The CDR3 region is CASSGMDRANSPLHF. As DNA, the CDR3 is TGTGCCAGCAGTGGGATGGACAGGGCGAATTCACCCCTCCACTTT.

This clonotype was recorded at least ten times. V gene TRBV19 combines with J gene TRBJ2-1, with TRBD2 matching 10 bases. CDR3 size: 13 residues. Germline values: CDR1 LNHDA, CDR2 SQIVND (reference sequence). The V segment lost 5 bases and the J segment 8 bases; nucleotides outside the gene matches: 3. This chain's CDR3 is CASSPGLAYEQFF. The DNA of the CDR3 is TGTGCCAGTAGTCCGGGACTAGCGTATGAGCAGTTCTTC.